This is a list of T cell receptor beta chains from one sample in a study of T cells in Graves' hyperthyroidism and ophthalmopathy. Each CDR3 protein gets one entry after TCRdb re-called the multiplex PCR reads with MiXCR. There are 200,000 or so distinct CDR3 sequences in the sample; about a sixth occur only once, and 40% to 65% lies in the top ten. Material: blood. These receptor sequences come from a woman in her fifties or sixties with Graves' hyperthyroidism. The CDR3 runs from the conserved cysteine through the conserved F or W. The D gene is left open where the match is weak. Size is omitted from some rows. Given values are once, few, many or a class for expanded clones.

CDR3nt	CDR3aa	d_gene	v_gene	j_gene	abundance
TGTGCCAGTAGTCCACAGGGGCCGGGTGGCGGCCAGTACTTC	CASSPQGPGGGQYF	TRBD1	TRBV19	TRBJ2-5	few
TGTGCCTGGAGAGCGACTAGCGGTGGCCCCTACAATGAGCAGTTCTTC	CAWRATSGGPYNEQFF	TRBD2	TRBV30	TRBJ2-1	-
TGTGCCAGCAGCCCCGGGACAGCTTTCTATGGCTACACCTTC	CASSPGTAFYGYTF	TRBD1	TRBV6-1	TRBJ1-2	many
TGTGCCAGCAGAATAAGTGACTCCTACGAGCAGTACTTC	CASRISDSYEQYF	-	TRBV28	TRBJ2-7	once
TGTGCCAGCAGCTTAGCGGGGCTGGGCAGGGGTCAAGAGACCCAGTACTTC	CASSLAGLGRGQETQYF	-	TRBV7-9	TRBJ2-5	many
TGTGCCACGTCCCCGGGACAAACAAAGAACACTGAAGCTTTCTTT	CATSPGQTKNTEAFF	-	TRBV6-1	TRBJ1-1	many
TGTGCCAGCAGTAGGAGACAGGGGCTCGGCACAGATACGCAGTATTTT	CASSRRQGLGTDTQYF	TRBD1	TRBV27	TRBJ2-3	few
TGTGCCAGCAGTGAAAGACTCCGCAACTCTGGGGCCAACGTCCTGACTTTC	CASSERLRNSGANVLTF	-	TRBV6-1	TRBJ2-6	-
TGTGCCATCAGTGCCCCGGGACTAGCGGGGAGACTCAATGAGCAGTTCTTC	CAISAPGLAGRLNEQFF	TRBD2	TRBV10-3	TRBJ2-1	-
TGTGCCAGTAGAGTGTCTAGCGGAGAGACCCAGTACTTC	CASRVSSGETQYF	TRBD2	TRBV19	TRBJ2-5	-
TGCAGCGCCCCGCTGGTGGGGGCCTACAATGAGCAGTTCTTC	CSAPLVGAYNEQFF	-	TRBV29-1	TRBJ2-1	-
TGCGCCAGCAGTGACAGGGGAGCCTACGAGCAGTACTTC	CASSDRGAYEQYF	TRBD1	TRBV5-1	TRBJ2-7	few
TGTGCCAGCAATACGGGGGTTGGATATGGCTACACCTTC	CASNTGVGYGYTF	-	TRBV25-1	TRBJ1-2	-
TGTGCCAGCAGCTTAGCACGGGAGACCCAGTACTTC	CASSLARETQYF	-	TRBV7-2	TRBJ2-5	many
TGTGCCAGCACCACAACTAATGAAAAACTGTTTTTT	CASTTTNEKLFF	-	TRBV5-5	TRBJ1-4	-
TGTGCCAGCAGTAACCTTCACGGGCGGGAGGGCCACACCGGGGAGCTGTTTTTT	CASSNLHGREGHTGELFF	TRBD2	TRBV12-3/TRBV12-4	TRBJ2-2	-
TGTGCCAGCAACGTAGCGGGAGCCTTCTCCTACAATGAGCAGTTCTTC	CASNVAGAFSYNEQFF	TRBD2	TRBV27	TRBJ2-1	many
TGTGCCAGCAGTTTAGGGGCGGGAGCGGCAGATACGCAGTATTTT	CASSLGAGAADTQYF	TRBD2	TRBV12-3/TRBV12-4	TRBJ2-3	many
TGTGCCTGGAGTGTACCGGGCTATGAGCAGTTCTTC	CAWSVPGYEQFF	-	TRBV30	TRBJ2-1	many
TGTGCCAGCAGCGGACCGGGCAGGGATTACGAGCAGTACTTC	CASSGPGRDYEQYF	-	TRBV5-5	TRBJ2-7	many
TGTGCCAGCCTCGGGACTGAAGCTTTCTTT	CASLGTEAFF	-	TRBV12-3/TRBV12-4	TRBJ1-1	many
TGCAGTGCTAGTAGCGTAGACACAGATACGCAGTATTTT	CSASSVDTDTQYF	-	TRBV20-1	TRBJ2-3	many
TGTGCCAGCAGCACCGGAAGGGGTGGACTCGAGCAGTACTTC	CASSTGRGGLEQYF	-	TRBV6-5	TRBJ2-7	many
TGCAGTGCTAGCGAGGGACTTCACACAGATACGCAGTATTTT	CSASEGLHTDTQYF	-	TRBV20-1	TRBJ2-3	many
TGTGCCAGCAGTTTATGGCACAGGAATTCACCCCTCCACTTT	CASSLWHRNSPLHF	-	TRBV28	TRBJ1-6	many
TGTGCCAGCATCACCGGGACAGGGGATGGTGAAGCTTTCTTT	CASITGTGDGEAFF	TRBD1	TRBV5-6	TRBJ1-1	many
TGTGCCAGCCAGGGTGTGGGCACCGGGGAGCTGTTTTTT	CASQGVGTGELFF	-	TRBV2	TRBJ2-2	many
TGTGCCAGCAGTTTCCGCACGTGGGGGACAGGGGGCCGTTCTGGTGAAAAACTGTTTTTT	CASSFRTWGTGGRSGEKLFF	TRBD1	TRBV27	TRBJ1-4	-
TGTGCCTGGAGTGCCGGGACTAGCGCTAGCACAGATACGCAGTATTTT	CAWSAGTSASTDTQYF	TRBD2	TRBV30	TRBJ2-3	many
TGTGCCAGCTCATCACAGGGGGCAAGCAATCAGCCCCAGCATTTT	CASSSQGASNQPQHF	TRBD1	TRBV18	TRBJ1-5	many
TGCAGCGTTGAATCGGGACAGGTGACAGATACGCAGTATTTT	CSVESGQVTDTQYF	TRBD1	TRBV29-1	TRBJ2-3	many
TGTGCCAGCAGTGTGGATCCTAGCGGGAGGGCGGGAGGTGATGAGCAGTTCTTC	CASSVDPSGRAGGDEQFF	TRBD2	TRBV6-1	TRBJ2-1	-
TGTGCCAGCAGCGCCGGGAACTATGGCTACACCTTC	CASSAGNYGYTF	-	TRBV2	TRBJ1-2	many
TGTGCCAGCAGTGCTCATAACACCGGGGAGCTGTTTTTT	CASSAHNTGELFF	-	TRBV11-3	TRBJ2-2	many
TGTGCCAGCTCGCCTACGGGACAAGGCGCGGCGACCCAGTACTTC	CASSPTGQGAATQYF	-	TRBV18	TRBJ2-5	-
TGTGCCAGCAGCCCCACCGCCCGCGCGGGAGGGAGAACCGGGGAGCTGTTTTTT	CASSPTARAGGRTGELFF	TRBD2	TRBV3-1	TRBJ2-2	-
TGTGCCAGCTTCCCCCCCGGCGGAAGACCTGAAGCTTTCTTT	CASFPPGGRPEAFF	-	TRBV6-5	TRBJ1-1	many
TGTGCCAGCAGCAGACTAGCGGGAGTGGGCACAGATACGCAGTATTTT	CASSRLAGVGTDTQYF	TRBD2	TRBV7-8	TRBJ2-3	many
TGTGCCAGCAAACCCGGTCCTCACTCCTACAATGAGCAGTTCTTC	CASKPGPHSYNEQFF	-	TRBV6-1	TRBJ2-1	many
TGTGCCAGCAGCGGATTAAAGGGCAGAAGGGGGGGGCAGTACTTC	CASSGLKGRRGGQYF	-	TRBV11-2	TRBJ2-7	few
TGTGCCAGCAGCCCCCCAGGCAGGGACACTGAAGCTTTCTTT	CASSPPGRDTEAFF	-	TRBV5-5	TRBJ1-1	many
TGTGCCAGCTCACCACCGGGTAGAGGAGACTACTCCTACGAGCAGTACTTC	CASSPPGRGDYSYEQYF	-	TRBV18	TRBJ2-7	few
TGCAGCGTTGAAGATCAGGTTCCTAGCGGGGACTACGAGCAGTACTTC	CSVEDQVPSGDYEQYF	TRBD2	TRBV29-1	TRBJ2-7	few
TGCGCCAGCAGCCCCCCTACGCCGTACAATGAGCAGTTCTTC	CASSPPTPYNEQFF	-	TRBV5-1	TRBJ2-1	few
TGTGCCAGTAGGCTAACAGGGGCGCACACTGAAGCTTTCTTT	CASRLTGAHTEAFF	TRBD1	TRBV19	TRBJ1-1	-
TGTGCCAGCAGGGCGACAGCAAACTATGGCTACACCTTC	CASRATANYGYTF	-	TRBV25-1	TRBJ1-2	many
TGTGCCAGCAGTTACTCGCGGCGACCTAGCGGGGACTACGAGCAGTACTTC	CASSYSRRPSGDYEQYF	TRBD2	TRBV6-6	TRBJ2-7	many
TGTGCCATCCGGACAGGTCAATACAATGAGCAGTTCTTC	CAIRTGQYNEQFF	TRBD1	TRBV6-1	TRBJ2-1	many
TGTGCCAGCAGAAGACAGGAAACCCAGAACACTGAAGCTTTCTTT	CASRRQETQNTEAFF	-	TRBV2	TRBJ1-1	many
TGTGCCAGCAGTTTGGCGACAGGCAATCAGCCCCAGCATTTT	CASSLATGNQPQHF	-	TRBV27	TRBJ1-5	many
TGTGCCAGCTCACCACCGGACCGAGAGGAGCAGTACTTC	CASSPPDREEQYF	-	TRBV18	TRBJ2-7	many
TGTGCCTGGAGTGGGACAGGGGGTGGACAGCCCCAGCATTTT	CAWSGTGGGQPQHF	TRBD1	TRBV30	TRBJ1-5	few
TGTGCCAGCTCACCGCCCGCCAATTCCTACGAGCAGTACTTC	CASSPPANSYEQYF	-	TRBV18	TRBJ2-7	-
TGTGCCTGGAGTTTTGGGGGGAGCCGGGACGAGCAGTACTTC	CAWSFGGSRDEQYF	-	TRBV30	TRBJ2-7	few
TGCAGTGCGACGTTCGGACTAGCGGGGACGGAGACCCAGTACTTC	CSATFGLAGTETQYF	TRBD2	TRBV20-1	TRBJ2-5	many